This record looks at one T cell receptor beta chain sequence and its context. Trimming left V 4 bases short and J 4 bases short, with 27 bases between. The germline CDR1 and CDR2 sequences are SGHRS and YFSETQ. This CDR3 has 18 residues. The treatment: some 20 received Ad26.COV2.S at low or high dose, single or two shots; 5 received placebo; per-sample allocation not given. At day 63 after the first vaccine or placebo injection, samples were drawn. Cohort 1b enrolled adults aged 18-55 years in Boston. TCRdb keeps only in-frame clones here, not all; method: immunoSEQ multiplex PCR. The sample lists some 340,000 clones, about 86% occurring once. This specimen comes from a study of Ad26.COV2.S vaccination and SARS-CoV-2 variants. Study-wide context: The Ad26.COV2.S arm of the COV1001 trial was where the donor was placed.

The sequence came from a person aged 18-65 years who received the Ad26.COV2.S COVID-19 vaccine or a placebo. The sample consisted of peripheral blood, taken in a trial of Ad26.COV2.S vaccine versus placebo. The chain joins TRBV5-1 to TRBJ2-7; D is possibly TRBD1 or TRBD2 (5 bases each). DNA for the CDR3: TGCGCCAGCAGCCTAGCCCCTGGGGCCCGCCAATTCCGTTACGAGCAGTACTTC. Its translation is CASSLAPGARQFRYEQYF.